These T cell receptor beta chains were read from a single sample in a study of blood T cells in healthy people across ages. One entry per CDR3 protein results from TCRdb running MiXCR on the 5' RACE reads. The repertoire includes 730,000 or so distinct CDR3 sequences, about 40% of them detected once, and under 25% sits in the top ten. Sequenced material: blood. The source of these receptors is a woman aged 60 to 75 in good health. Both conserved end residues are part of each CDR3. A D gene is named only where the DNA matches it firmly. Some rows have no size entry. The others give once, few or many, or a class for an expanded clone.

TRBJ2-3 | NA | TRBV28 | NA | CASTRDRFTDTQYF | TGTGCCAGCACGCGGGACAGATTCACAGATACGCAGTATTTT
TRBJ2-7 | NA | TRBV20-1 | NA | CSASHGGAYEQYF | TGCAGTGCTAGTCACGGTGGGGCATATGAGCAGTACTTC
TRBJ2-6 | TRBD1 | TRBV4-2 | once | CASMDRAGANVLTF | TGTGCCAGCATGGACAGGGCTGGGGCCAACGTCCTGACTTTC
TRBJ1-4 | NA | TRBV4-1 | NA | CASSQGRITETLRGKLFF | TGCGCCAGCAGCCAAGGAAGGATCACGGAGACCCTTCGAGGAAAACTGTTTTTT
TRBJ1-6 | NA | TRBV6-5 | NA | CASSRGSHSPLHF | TGTGCCAGCAGTAGGGGCAGCCATTCACCCCTCCACTTT
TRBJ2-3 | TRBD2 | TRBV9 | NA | CASSVAAGVVDTQYF | TGTGCCAGCAGCGTAGCTGCGGGAGTGGTAGATACGCAGTATTTT
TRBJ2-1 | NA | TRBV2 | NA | CASSEASYNEQFF | TGTGCCAGCAGTGAAGCCTCCTACAATGAGCAGTTCTTC
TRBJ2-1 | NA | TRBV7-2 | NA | CASSGRDIEQFF | TGTGCCAGCAGCGGCCGGGACATTGAGCAGTTCTTC
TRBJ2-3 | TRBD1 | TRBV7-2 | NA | CASSSRGQGARADTQYF | TGTGCCAGCAGCTCTAGGGGGCAGGGGGCGAGGGCAGATACGCAGTATTTT
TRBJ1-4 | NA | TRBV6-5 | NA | CASSTGLSVEKLFF | TGTGCCAGCAGTACAGGGCTGTCGGTGGAAAAACTGTTTTTT
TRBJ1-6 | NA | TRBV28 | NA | CASHVQGNSPLHF | TGTGCCAGCCACGTCCAGGGAAATTCACCCCTCCACTTT
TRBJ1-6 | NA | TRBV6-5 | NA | CASTRTATYNSPLDF | TGTGCCAGCACTAGGACAGCGACCTATAATTCACCCCTCGACTTT
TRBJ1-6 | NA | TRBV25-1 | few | CASRQQGPNSPLHF | TGTGCCAGCAGGCAACAGGGTCCCAATTCACCCCTCCACTTT
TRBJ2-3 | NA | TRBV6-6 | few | CASSYAAASVADTQYF | TGTGCCAGCAGTTACGCCGCGGCTAGCGTCGCAGATACGCAGTATTTT
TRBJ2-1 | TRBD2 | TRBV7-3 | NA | CASSLEARASGRAGYNEQFF | TGTGCCAGCAGCTTAGAGGCCCGGGCTAGCGGGAGGGCCGGATACAATGAGCAGTTCTTC
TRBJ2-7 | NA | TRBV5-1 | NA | CASSFNSGAYEQYF | TGCGCCAGCAGCTTTAACTCGGGAGCCTACGAGCAGTACTTC
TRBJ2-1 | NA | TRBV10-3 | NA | CAISESPGRGRPTGGWNEQFF | TGTGCCATCAGTGAGTCGCCAGGCAGGGGGCGCCCAACGGGGGGATGGAATGAGCAGTTCTTC
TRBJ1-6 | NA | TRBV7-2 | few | CASSPETRESPLHF | TGTGCCAGCAGCCCGGAGACCCGAGAGTCACCCCTCCACTTT
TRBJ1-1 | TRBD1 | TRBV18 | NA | CASSPPQGAVGTEAFF | TGTGCCAGCTCACCACCTCAGGGGGCGGTTGGCACTGAAGCTTTCTTT
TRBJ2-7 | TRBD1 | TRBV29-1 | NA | CSVDGTGPYEQYF | TGCAGCGTCGACGGGACAGGCCCCTACGAGCAGTACTTC
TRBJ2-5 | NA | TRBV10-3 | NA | CAINRAGVSWETQYF | TGTGCCATCAATAGGGCAGGGGTCTCGTGGGAGACCCAGTACTTC
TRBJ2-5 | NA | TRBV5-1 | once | CASRLEQRETQYF | TGCGCCAGCAGGCTGGAGCAACGGGAGACCCAGTACTTC
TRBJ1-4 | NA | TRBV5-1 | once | CASSFHGSSTNEKLFF | TGCGCCAGCAGCTTCCATGGGAGCTCAACTAATGAAAAACTGTTTTTT
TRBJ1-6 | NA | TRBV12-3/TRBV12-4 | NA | CASGPGTVRSPLHF | TGTGCCTCAGGGCCGGGAACGGTGCGCTCACCCCTCCACTTT
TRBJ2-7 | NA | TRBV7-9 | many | CASSLLGSYEQYF | TGTGCCAGCAGCTTATTAGGCTCCTACGAGCAGTACTTC
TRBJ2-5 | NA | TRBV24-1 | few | CATSEGRYQETQYF | TGTGCCACCAGTGAGGGGAGGTACCAAGAGACCCAGTACTTC
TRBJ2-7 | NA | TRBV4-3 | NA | CASSQDGDFPPNEQYF | TGCGCCAGCAGCCAAGATGGCGACTTTCCGCCGAACGAGCAGTACTTC
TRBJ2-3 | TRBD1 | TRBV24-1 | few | CATSDRTGGTDTQYF | TGTGCCACCAGTGATAGGACAGGTGGCACAGATACGCAGTATTTT
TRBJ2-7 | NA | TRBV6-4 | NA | CASSDRGGLIYEQYF | TGTGCCAGCAGTGACCGTGGGGGCTTAATCTACGAGCAGTACTTC
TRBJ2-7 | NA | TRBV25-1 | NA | CASSGYRVEQYF | TGTGCCAGCAGTGGCTACAGGGTCGAGCAGTACTTC
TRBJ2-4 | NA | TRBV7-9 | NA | CASGHSSEQYF | TGTGCCAGCGGCCACTCCAGTGAGCAGTACTTC
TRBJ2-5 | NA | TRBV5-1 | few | CASSLAGSGGETQYF | TGCGCCAGCAGCTTGGCAGGGAGTGGCGGAGAGACCCAGTACTTC
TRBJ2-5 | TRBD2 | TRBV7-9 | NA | CASSSGTSGGGRLRETQYF | TGTGCCAGCAGCTCCGGCACTAGCGGGGGAGGGCGACTTCGCGAGACCCAGTACTTC
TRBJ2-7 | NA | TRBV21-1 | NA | CASSKSGIYEQYF | TGTGCCAGCAGCAAGTCGGGAATCTACGAGCAGTACTTC
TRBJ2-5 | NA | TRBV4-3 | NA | CASSQDSRWETQYF | TGCGCCAGCAGCCAAGATTCCCGATGGGAGACCCAGTACTTC
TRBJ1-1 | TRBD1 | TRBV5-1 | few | CASSSGQGFTEAFF | TGCGCCAGCAGCTCGGGACAGGGATTCACTGAAGCTTTCTTT
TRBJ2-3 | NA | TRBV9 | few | CASSPPGRSDTQYF | TGTGCCAGCAGCCCCCCTGGGCGATCAGATACGCAGTATTTT
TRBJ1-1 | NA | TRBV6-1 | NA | CASNPEGRGGTEAFF | TGTGCCAGCAACCCCGAAGGGAGGGGCGGGACTGAAGCTTTCTTT